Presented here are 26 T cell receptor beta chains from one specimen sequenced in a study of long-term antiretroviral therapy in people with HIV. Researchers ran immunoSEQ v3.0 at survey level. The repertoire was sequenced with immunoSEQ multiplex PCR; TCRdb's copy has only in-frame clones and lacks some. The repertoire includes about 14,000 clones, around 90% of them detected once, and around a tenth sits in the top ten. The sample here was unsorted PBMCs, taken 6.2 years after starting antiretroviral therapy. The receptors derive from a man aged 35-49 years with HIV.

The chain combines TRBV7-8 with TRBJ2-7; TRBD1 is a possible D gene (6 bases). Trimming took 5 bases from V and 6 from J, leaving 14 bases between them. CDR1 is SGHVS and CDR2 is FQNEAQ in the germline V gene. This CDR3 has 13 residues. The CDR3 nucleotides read TGTGCCAGCAGCGAGCCCAGGGGTAGCGAGCAGTACTTC. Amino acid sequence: CASSEPRGSEQYF.

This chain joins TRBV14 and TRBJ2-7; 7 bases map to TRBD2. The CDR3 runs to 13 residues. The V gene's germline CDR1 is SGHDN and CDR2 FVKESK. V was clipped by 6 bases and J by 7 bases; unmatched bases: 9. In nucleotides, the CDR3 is TGTGCCAGCAGGGTCGCGGGAGAAGATGAGCAGTACTTC. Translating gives CASRVAGEDEQYF.

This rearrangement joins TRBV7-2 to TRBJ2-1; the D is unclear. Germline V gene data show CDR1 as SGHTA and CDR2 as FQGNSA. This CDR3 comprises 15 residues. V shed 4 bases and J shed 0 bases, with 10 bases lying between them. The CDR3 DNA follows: TGTGCCAGCAGCTCTCTTCGGAGCTCCTACAATGAGCAGTTCTTC. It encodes CASSSLRSSYNEQFF.

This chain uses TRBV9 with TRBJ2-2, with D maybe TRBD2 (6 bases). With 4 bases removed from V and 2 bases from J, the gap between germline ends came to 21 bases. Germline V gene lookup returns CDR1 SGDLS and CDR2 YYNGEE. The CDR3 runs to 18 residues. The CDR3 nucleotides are TGTGCCAGCAGCTTCCGTTCCGTAGGAGGGGTTAACACCGGGGAGCTGTTTTTT. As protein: CASSFRSVGGVNTGELFF.

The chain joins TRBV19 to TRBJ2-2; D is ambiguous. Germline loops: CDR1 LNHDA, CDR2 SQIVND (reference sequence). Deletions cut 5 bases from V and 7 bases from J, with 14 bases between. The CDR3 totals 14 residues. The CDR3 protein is CASSERQWGGELFF. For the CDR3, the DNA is TGTGCCAGTAGTGAGCGTCAGTGGGGCGGGGAGCTGTTTTTT.

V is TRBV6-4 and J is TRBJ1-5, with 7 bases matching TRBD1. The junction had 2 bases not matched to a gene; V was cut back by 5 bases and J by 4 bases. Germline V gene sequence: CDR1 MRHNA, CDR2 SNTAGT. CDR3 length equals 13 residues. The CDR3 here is CASSTGDNQPQHF. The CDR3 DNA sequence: TGTGCCAGCAGTACAGGGGATAATCAGCCCCAGCATTTT.

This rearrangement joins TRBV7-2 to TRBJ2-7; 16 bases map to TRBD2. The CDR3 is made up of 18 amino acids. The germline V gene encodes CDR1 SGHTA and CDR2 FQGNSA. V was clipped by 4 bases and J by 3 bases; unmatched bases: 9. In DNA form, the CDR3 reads TGTGCCAGCAGCTCGGGGACTAGCGGGAGGGCTAGTTACTACGAGCAGTACTTC. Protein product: CASSSGTSGRASYYEQYF.

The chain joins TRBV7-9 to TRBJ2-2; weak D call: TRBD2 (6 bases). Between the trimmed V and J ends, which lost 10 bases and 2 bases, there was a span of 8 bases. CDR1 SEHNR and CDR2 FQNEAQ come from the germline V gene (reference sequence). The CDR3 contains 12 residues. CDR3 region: CAMAGNTGELFF. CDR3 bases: TGTGCCATGGCGGGAAACACCGGGGAGCTGTTTTTT.

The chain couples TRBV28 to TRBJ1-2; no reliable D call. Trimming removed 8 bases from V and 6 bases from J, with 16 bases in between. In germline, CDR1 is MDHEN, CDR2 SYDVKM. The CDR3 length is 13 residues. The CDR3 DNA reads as TGTGCCAGCCGGAAACAGACTATTGATGGCTACACCTTC. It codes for CASRKQTIDGYTF.

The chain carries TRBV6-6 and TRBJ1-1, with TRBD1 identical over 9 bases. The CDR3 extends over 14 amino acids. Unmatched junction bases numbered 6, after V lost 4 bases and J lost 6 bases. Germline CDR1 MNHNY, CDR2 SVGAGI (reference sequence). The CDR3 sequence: CASSSTGGNPEAFF. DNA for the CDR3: TGTGCCAGCAGTTCGACAGGGGGTAACCCTGAAGCTTTCTTT.

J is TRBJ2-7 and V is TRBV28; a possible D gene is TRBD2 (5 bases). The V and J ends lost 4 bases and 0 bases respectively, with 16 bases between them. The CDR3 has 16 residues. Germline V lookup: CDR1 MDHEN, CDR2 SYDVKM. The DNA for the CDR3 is TGTGCCAGCAGTTCTCTCCCGGGAACCAACTCCTACGAGCAGTACTTC. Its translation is CASSSLPGTNSYEQYF.

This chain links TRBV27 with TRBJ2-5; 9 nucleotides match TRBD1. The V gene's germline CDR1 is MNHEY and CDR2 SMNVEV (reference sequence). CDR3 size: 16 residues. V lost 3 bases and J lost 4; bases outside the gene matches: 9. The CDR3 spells CASSFGYRGRGETQYF. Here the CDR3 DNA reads TGTGCCAGCAGTTTCGGGTACAGGGGGCGCGGAGAGACCCAGTACTTC.

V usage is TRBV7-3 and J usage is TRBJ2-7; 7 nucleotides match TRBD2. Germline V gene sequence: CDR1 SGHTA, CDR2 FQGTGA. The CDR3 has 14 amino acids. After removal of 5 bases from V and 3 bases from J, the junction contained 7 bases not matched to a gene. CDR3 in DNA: TGTGCCAGCAGCCAGGGACCGGGAGGCTACGAGCAGTACTTC. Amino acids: CASSQGPGGYEQYF.

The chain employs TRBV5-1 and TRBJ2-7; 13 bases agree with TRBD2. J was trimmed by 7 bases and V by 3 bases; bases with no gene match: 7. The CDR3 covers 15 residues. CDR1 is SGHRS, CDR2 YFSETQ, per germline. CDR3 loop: CASSSVGLAGNEQYF. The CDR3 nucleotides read TGCGCCAGCAGCTCTGTGGGACTAGCGGGAAATGAGCAGTACTTC.

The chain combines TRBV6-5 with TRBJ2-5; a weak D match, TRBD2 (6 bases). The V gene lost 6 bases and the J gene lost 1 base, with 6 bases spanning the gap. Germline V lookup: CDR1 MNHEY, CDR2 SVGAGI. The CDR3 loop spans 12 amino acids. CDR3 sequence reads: CASRGLQETQYF. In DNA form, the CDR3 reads TGTGCCAGCAGGGGACTCCAAGAGACCCAGTACTTC.

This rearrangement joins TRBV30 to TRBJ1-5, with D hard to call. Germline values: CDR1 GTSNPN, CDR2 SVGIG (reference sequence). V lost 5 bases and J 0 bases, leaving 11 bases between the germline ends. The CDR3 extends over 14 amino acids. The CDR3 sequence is CAWGLINSNQPQHF. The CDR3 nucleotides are TGTGCCTGGGGGCTTATTAATAGCAATCAGCCCCAGCATTTT. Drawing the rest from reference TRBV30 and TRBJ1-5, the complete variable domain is SQTIHQWPATLVQPVGSPLSLECTVEGTSNPNLYWYRQAAGRGLQLLFYSVGIGQISSEVPQNLSASRPQDRQFILSSKKLLLSDSGFYLCAWGLINSNQPQHFGDGTRLSIL.

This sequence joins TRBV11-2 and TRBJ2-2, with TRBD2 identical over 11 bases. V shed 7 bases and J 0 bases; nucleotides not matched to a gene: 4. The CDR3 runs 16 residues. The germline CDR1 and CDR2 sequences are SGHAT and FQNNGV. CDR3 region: CASMRLAGSNTGELFF. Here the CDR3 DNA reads TGTGCCAGCATGAGACTAGCGGGATCGAACACCGGGGAGCTGTTTTTT.

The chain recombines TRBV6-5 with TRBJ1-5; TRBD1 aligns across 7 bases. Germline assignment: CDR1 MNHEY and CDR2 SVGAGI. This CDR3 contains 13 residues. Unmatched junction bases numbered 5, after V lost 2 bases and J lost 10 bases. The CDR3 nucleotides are TGTGCCAGCAGTTACGGACAGGATCGCCCCCAGCATTTT. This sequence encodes CASSYGQDRPQHF.

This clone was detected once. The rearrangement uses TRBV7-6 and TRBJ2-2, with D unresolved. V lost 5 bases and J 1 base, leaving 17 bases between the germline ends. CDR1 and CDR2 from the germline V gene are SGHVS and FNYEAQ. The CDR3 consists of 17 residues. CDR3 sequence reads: CASSRQGSYGNTGELFF. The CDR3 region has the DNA TGTGCCAGCAGCCGACAAGGCTCCTACGGGAACACCGGGGAGCTGTTTTTT.

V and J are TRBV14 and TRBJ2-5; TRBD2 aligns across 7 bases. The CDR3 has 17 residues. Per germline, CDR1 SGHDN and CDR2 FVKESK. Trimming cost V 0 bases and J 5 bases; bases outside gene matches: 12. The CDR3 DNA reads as TGTGCCAGCAGCCAAGATTGGTCCGGCGGGAGCGTCGAGACCCAGTACTTC. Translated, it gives CASSQDWSGGSVETQYF.

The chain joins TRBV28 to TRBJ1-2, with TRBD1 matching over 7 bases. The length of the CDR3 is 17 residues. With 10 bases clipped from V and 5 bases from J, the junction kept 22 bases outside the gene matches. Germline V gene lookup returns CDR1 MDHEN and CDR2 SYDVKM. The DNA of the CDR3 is TGTGCCACAGGGGGGGAATCTGTACACCCCATCTATTATGGCTACACCTTC. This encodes CATGGESVHPIYYGYTF.

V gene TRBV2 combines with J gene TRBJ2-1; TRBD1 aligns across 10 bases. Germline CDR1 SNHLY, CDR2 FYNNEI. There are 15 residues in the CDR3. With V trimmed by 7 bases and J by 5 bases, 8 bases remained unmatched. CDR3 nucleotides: TGTGCCAGCACCCGTGACAGGGGGCGCAACAATGAGCAGTTCTTC. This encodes CASTRDRGRNNEQFF.

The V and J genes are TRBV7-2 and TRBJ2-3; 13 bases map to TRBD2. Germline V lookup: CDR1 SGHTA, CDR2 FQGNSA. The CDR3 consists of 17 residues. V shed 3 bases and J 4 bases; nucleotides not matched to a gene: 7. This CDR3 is CASSFRLAGGVPDTQYF. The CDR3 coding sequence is TGTGCCAGCAGCTTCCGACTAGCGGGAGGTGTCCCAGATACGCAGTATTTT.

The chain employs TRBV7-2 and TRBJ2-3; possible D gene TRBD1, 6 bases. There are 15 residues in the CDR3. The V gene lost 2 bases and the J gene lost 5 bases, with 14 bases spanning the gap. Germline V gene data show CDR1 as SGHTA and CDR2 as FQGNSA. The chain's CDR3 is CASSLSTGLIDTQYF. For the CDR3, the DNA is TGTGCCAGCAGCTTATCCACAGGGCTTATAGATACGCAGTATTTT.

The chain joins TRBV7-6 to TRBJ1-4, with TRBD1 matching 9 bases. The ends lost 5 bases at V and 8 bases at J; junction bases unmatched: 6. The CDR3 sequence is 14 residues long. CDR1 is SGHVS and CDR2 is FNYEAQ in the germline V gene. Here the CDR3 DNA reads TGTGCCAGCAGCCAACGGGACAGGGAGGAAAAACTGTTTTTT. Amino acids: CASSQRDREEKLFF.

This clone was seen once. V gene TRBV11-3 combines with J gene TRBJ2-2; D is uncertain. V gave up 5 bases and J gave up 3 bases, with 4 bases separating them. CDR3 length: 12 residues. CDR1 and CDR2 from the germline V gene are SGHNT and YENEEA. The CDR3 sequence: CASSRYTGELFF. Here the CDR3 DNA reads TGTGCCAGCAGCCGATACACCGGGGAGCTGTTTTTT.